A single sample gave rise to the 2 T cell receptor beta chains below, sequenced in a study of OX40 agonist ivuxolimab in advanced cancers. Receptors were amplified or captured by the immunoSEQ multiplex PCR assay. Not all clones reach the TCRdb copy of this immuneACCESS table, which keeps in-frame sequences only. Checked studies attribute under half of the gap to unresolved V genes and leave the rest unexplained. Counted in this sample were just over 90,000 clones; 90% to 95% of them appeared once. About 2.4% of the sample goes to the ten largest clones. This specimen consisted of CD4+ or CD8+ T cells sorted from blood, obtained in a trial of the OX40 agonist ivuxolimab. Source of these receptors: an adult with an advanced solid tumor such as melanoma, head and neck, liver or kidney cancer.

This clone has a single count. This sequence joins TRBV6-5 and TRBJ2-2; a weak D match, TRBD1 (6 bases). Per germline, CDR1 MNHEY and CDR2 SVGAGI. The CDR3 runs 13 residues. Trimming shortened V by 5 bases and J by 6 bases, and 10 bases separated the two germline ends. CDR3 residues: CASSTGSPGELFF. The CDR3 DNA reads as TGTGCCAGCAGTACAGGGTCGCCCGGGGAGCTGTTTTTT.

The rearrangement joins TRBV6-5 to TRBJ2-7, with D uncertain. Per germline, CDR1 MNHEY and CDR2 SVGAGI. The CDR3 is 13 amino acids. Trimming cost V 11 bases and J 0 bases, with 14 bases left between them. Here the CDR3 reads CASSPGSSYEQYF. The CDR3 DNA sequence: TGTGCCTCTAGTCCGGGCTCCTCCTACGAGCAGTACTTC.